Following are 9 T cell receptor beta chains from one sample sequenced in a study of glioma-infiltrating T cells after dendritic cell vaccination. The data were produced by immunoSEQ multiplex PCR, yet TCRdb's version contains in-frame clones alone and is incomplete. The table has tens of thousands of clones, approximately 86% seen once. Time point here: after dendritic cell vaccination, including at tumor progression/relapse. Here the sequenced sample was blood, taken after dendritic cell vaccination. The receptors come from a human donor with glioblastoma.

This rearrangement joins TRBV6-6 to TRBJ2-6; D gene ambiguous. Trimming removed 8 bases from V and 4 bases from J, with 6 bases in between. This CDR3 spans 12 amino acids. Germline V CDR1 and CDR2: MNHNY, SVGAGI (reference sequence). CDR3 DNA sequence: TGTGCCAGCTCCCCGGGGGCCAACGTCCTGACTTTC. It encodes CASSPGANVLTF.

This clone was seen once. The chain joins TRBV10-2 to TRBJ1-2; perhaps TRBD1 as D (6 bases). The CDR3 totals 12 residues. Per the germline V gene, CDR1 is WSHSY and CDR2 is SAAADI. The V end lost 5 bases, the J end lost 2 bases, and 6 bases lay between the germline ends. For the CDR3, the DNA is TGCGCCAGCAGTACAGGGAACTATGGCTACACCTTC. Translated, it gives CASSTGNYGYTF.

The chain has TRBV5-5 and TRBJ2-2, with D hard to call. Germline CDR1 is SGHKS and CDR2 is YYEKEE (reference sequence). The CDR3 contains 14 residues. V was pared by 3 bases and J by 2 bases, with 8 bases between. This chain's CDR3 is CASSSRGNTGELFF. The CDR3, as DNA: TGTGCCAGCAGCTCAAGAGGCAACACCGGGGAGCTGTTTTTT.

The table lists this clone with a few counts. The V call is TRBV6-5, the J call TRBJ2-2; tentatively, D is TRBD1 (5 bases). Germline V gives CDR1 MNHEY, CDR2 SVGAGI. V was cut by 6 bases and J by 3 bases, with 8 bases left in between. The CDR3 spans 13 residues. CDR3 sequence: CASSAGYTGELFF. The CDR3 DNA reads TGTGCCAGCAGCGCAGGGTACACCGGGGAGCTGTTTTTT.

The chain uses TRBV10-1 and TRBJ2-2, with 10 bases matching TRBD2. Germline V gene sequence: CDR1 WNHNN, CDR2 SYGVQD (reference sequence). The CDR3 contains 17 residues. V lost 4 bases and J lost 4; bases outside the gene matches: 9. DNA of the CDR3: TGCGCCAGCAGTGCTCCCCTAGCGGGAGAAGTCACCGGGGAGCTGTTTTTT. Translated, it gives CASSAPLAGEVTGELFF.

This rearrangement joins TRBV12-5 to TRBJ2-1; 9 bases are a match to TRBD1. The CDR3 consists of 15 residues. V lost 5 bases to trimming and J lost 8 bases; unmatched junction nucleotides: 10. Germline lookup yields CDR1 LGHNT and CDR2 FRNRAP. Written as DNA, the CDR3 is TGTGCTAGTGGTGGCGCCGGGACAGGGAGGGATGAGCAGTTCTTC. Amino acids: CASGGAGTGRDEQFF.

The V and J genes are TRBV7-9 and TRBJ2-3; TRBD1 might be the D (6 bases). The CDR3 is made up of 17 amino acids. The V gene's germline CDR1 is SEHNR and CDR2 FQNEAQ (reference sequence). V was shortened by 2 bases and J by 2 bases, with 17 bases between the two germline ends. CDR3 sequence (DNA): TGTGCCAGCAGCTTACTACAGGGCTTACCCTACACAGATACGCAGTATTTT. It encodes CASSLLQGLPYTDTQYF. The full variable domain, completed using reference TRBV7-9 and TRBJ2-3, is DTGVSQNPRHKITKRGQNVTFRCDPISEHNRLYWYRQTLGQGPEFLTYFQNEAQLEKSRLLSDRFSAERPKGSFSTLEIQRTEQGDSAMYLCASSLLQGLPYTDTQYFGPGTRLTVL.

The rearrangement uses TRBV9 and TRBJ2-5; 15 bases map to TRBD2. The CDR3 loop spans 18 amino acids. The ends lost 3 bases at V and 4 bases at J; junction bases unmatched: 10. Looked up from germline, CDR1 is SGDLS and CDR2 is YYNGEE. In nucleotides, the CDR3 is TGTGCCAGCAGCGGGACTAGCGGGGGGGCCAGAGGGTTAGAGACCCAGTACTTC. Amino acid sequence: CASSGTSGGARGLETQYF.

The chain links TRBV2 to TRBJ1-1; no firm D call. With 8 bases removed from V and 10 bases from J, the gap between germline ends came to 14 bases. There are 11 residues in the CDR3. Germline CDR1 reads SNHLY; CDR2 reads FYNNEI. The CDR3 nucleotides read TGTGCCAGCGGGGAGGGCAGTAGAGCTTTCTTT. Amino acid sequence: CASGEGSRAFF. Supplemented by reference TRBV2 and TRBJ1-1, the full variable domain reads EPEVTQTPSHQVTQMGQEVILRCVPISNHLYFYWYRQILGQKVEFLVSFYNNEISEKSEIFDDQFSVERPDGSNFTLKIRSTKLEDSAMYFCASGEGSRAFFGQGTRLTVV.